A single sample is the source of the 23 T cell receptor beta chains below, sequenced in a study of blood T cell repertoires in COVID-19. TCRdb keeps only in-frame clones here, not all; method: immunoSEQ multiplex PCR. The sample lists 150,000 to 200,000 clones, 82% occurring once. What was sequenced was PBMCs or T cells enriched from blood (not recorded which). Source of these receptors: a man in his forties or fifties who had recovered from COVID-19.

The chain is built from TRBV28 and TRBJ1-2; a possible D gene is TRBD1 (6 bases). The germline V gene has CDR1 MDHEN and CDR2 SYDVKM. The CDR3 consists of 12 residues. V was shortened by 7 bases and J by 6 bases, with 12 bases between the two germline ends. CDR3 region: CASNTGWDGYTF. CDR3 bases: TGTGCCAGCAACACAGGGTGGGATGGCTACACCTTC.

This clone was detected only a few times. CDR3 sequence reads: CASSLLQGRNSPLHF. Written as DNA, the CDR3 is TGTGCCAGCAGCCTTCTACAGGGTCGAAATTCACCCCTCCACTTT. The chain joins TRBV6-5 to TRBJ1-6; tentative D call: TRBD1 (6 bases). CDR3 length equals 15 residues. V was cut by 6 bases and J by 7 bases, with 16 bases left in between. Germline CDR1 reads MNHEY; CDR2 reads SVGAGI.

The CDR3 sequence is CASSLGWDTEAFF. The DNA for the CDR3 is TGTGCCAGCAGCTTGGGCTGGGACACTGAAGCTTTCTTT. V is TRBV7-3 and J is TRBJ1-1, with D hard to call. The V and J ends lost 3 bases and 3 bases respectively, with 8 bases between them. Germline V gene data show CDR1 as SGHTA and CDR2 as FQGTGA. This CDR3 spans 13 amino acids.

The gene calls are TRBV6-5 and TRBJ2-3; TRBD1 matches at 7 bases. Trimming cost V 6 bases and J 0 bases; bases outside gene matches: 6. CDR1 and CDR2 (germline): MNHEY, SVGAGI. CDR3 length: 15 residues. The CDR3 loop is CASSLRDRSTDTQYF. In DNA form, the CDR3 reads TGTGCCAGCAGCCTCCGGGACAGAAGCACAGATACGCAGTATTTT.

This chain joins TRBV5-1 and TRBJ2-4; perhaps TRBD1 as D (5 bases). The germline V gene encodes CDR1 SGHRS and CDR2 YFSETQ. The CDR3 has 16 amino acids. Between the trimmed V and J ends, which lost 2 bases and 3 bases, there was a span of 15 bases. CDR3 protein: CASSFSQGDGKNIQYF. The CDR3 DNA follows: TGCGCCAGCAGCTTTTCCCAGGGTGATGGCAAAAACATTCAGTACTTC. The whole variable domain, filled in from reference TRBV5-1 and TRBJ2-4, reads KAGVTQTPRYLIKTRGQQVTLSCSPISGHRSVSWYQQTPGQGLQFLFEYFSETQRNKGNFPGRFSGRQFSNSRSEMNVSTLELGDSALYLCASSFSQGDGKNIQYFGAGTRLSVL.

This chain joins TRBV5-1 and TRBJ1-3; 7 positions agree with TRBD1. With 1 base clipped from V and 0 bases from J, the junction kept 7 bases outside the gene matches. The length of the CDR3 is 17 residues. CDR1 and CDR2 (germline): SGHRS, YFSETQ. The CDR3 region is CASSLPNPGGSGNTIYF. The DNA of the CDR3 is TGCGCCAGCAGCTTGCCCAATCCAGGGGGCTCTGGAAACACCATATATTTT. Looking up the rest from reference TRBV5-1 and TRBJ1-3 gives the full variable domain: KAGVTQTPRYLIKTRGQQVTLSCSPISGHRSVSWYQQTPGQGLQFLFEYFSETQRNKGNFPGRFSGRQFSNSRSEMNVSTLELGDSALYLCASSLPNPGGSGNTIYFGEGSWLTVV.

This chain joins TRBV12-2 and TRBJ2-7; the table calls TRBD2, which could not be checked here. TRBV12-2 constitutes a pseudogene. The CDR3 consists of 16 residues. The CDR3 DNA follows: TGTGCAAGTCGCTTAGAGGCTAGCGGGGGAAGAAGAGAGCAGTACTTC. Protein sequence: CASRLEASGGRREQYF.

V and J are TRBV29-1 and TRBJ1-3; no firm D call. The ends were cut back, 7 bases at V and 4 bases at J, with 8 bases in the middle. Germline V lookup: CDR1 SQVTM, CDR2 ANQGSEA. This CDR3 has 11 amino acids. CDR3 protein: CSGRRGNTIYF. The CDR3 DNA reads TGCAGCGGCCGCCGGGGAAACACCATATATTTT.

The chain has TRBV28 and TRBJ2-7, with a tentative D call TRBD2 (5 bases). Per the germline V gene, CDR1 is MDHEN and CDR2 is SYDVKM. The CDR3 totals 14 residues. The ends were cut back, 7 bases at V and 2 bases at J, with 15 bases in the middle. The CDR3 protein is CASTPGSVTYEQYF. CDR3 DNA: TGTGCCAGCACTCCAGGTAGCGTCACCTACGAGCAGTACTTC.

This clone was picked up a small number of times. The chain links TRBV5-1 to TRBJ2-2; 8 bases are shared with TRBD2. This CDR3 is built from 17 residues. Germline CDR1 is SGHRS and CDR2 is YFSETQ. The ends lost 0 bases at V and 1 base at J; junction bases unmatched: 5. CDR3 region: CASSLGRGAENTGELFF. CDR3 bases: TGCGCCAGCAGCTTGGGGCGGGGGGCCGAGAACACCGGGGAGCTGTTTTTT.

Many counts were recorded for this clone. V is TRBV5-1 and J is TRBJ1-1; 7 nucleotides line up with TRBD1. J gave up 8 bases and V 3 bases, and 7 bases lay outside the gene matches. CDR1 SGHRS and CDR2 YFSETQ come from the germline V gene. The CDR3 is 13 residues long. In DNA, the CDR3 is TGCGCCAGCAGCTCCACAGGGGTGGTGGAAGCTTTCTTT. Encoded protein: CASSSTGVVEAFF.

This clone was observed a few times. The rearrangement uses TRBV6-2 or TRBV6-3 and TRBJ2-7; no reliable D call. Trimming pared 2 bases from V and 4 bases from J, leaving 12 bases between. Germline V CDR1 and CDR2: MNHEY, SVGEGT. The CDR3 is 14 amino acids. The CDR3 DNA reads as TGTGCCAGCAGTTACCGTCCAGGCCCTTACGAGCAGTACTTC. Its translation: CASSYRPGPYEQYF.

The CDR3 here is CASSLDSSGYTGELFF. CDR3 DNA sequence: TGTGCCAGCAGCTTGGACTCAAGCGGTTACACCGGGGAGCTGTTTTTT. The V gene is TRBV5-4, the J gene TRBJ2-2; TRBD2 might be the D (5 bases). The CDR3 totals 16 residues. Looked up from germline, CDR1 is SGHNT and CDR2 is YYREEE (reference sequence). The germline V and J ends were trimmed by 0 bases and 3 bases, with 12 bases remaining between them.

V usage is TRBV12-3 or TRBV12-4 and J usage is TRBJ1-1; D not certain. Trimming removed 7 bases from V and 0 bases from J, with 3 bases in between. This CDR3 region has 11 residues. The CDR3 nucleotides are TGTGCCAGCACGGTGAACACTGAAGCTTTCTTT. It yields the protein CASTVNTEAFF.

The chain recombines TRBV11-2 with TRBJ2-7; maybe TRBD2 (6 bases). The CDR3 has 16 residues. The germline V gene encodes CDR1 SGHAT and CDR2 FQNNGV. V was clipped by 5 bases and J by 0 bases, with 17 bases between them. The CDR3 region is CASSPFRRGSSYEQYF. For the CDR3, the DNA is TGTGCCAGCAGCCCGTTTCGACGGGGGTCCTCCTACGAGCAGTACTTC.

The chain joins TRBV7-8 to TRBJ1-5; D gene uncertain. CDR1 SGHVS and CDR2 FQNEAQ come from the germline V gene. Trimming left V 5 bases short and J 6 bases short, with 14 bases between. This CDR3 comprises 14 residues. The CDR3 DNA reads TGTGCCAGCAGCCCTAACCGGGTCCCTCAGCCCCAGCATTTT. Protein sequence: CASSPNRVPQPQHF.

The rearrangement links TRBV27 to TRBJ2-2; 7 nucleotides align to TRBD1. The germline CDR1 and CDR2 sequences are MNHEY and SMNVEV (reference sequence). The CDR3 is 16 amino acids. Losses at the gene ends were 5 bases for V and 4 bases for J; bases not matched to a gene: 10. The DNA of the CDR3 is TGTGCCAGCAGTCCCCCCGGGACAGTACTCACCGGGGAGCTGTTTTTT. This gives the protein CASSPPGTVLTGELFF.

The chain recombines TRBV18 with TRBJ2-4, with 9 nucleotides matching TRBD1. This CDR3 is built from 17 residues. With 1 base clipped from V and 2 bases from J, the junction kept 6 bases outside the gene matches. The germline V gene encodes CDR1 KGHSH and CDR2 LQKENI. The DNA for the CDR3 is TGTGCCAGCTCACCACAACAGGGGGCGATAACCAAAAACATTCAGTACTTC. Translated: CASSPQQGAITKNIQYF.

This chain connects TRBV7-3 to TRBJ2-1, with D uncertain. The CDR3 sequence is 12 residues long. Germline V gene lookup returns CDR1 SGHTA and CDR2 FQGTGA. V was clipped by 0 bases and J by 5 bases, with 2 bases between them. The CDR3 loop is CASSLTNNEQFF. The CDR3 nucleotides read TGTGCCAGCAGCTTAACCAACAATGAGCAGTTCTTC.

This clone appeared a single time. The V gene is TRBV19, the J gene TRBJ2-1, with a tentative D call TRBD1 (6 bases). This CDR3 comprises 14 residues. The germline V gene has CDR1 LNHDA and CDR2 SQIVND (reference sequence). V was shortened by 9 bases and J by 15 bases, with 27 bases between the two germline ends. The CDR3 sequence is CASEAGTGNPWRFF. The CDR3 nucleotides are TGTGCCAGCGAAGCAGGCACAGGGAATCCCTGGCGGTTCTTC.

The V call is TRBV28, the J call TRBJ1-1; 9 positions agree with TRBD1. Germline values: CDR1 MDHEN, CDR2 SYDVKM. CDR3 length: 15 residues. The V gene end was trimmed by 4 bases and the J gene end by 1 base; junction bases not matched to a gene: 4. CDR3 sequence reads: CASSSEDRGNTEAFF. CDR3 nucleotide sequence: TGTGCCAGCAGTTCAGAGGACAGGGGGAACACTGAAGCTTTCTTT.

The gene calls are TRBV2 and TRBJ1-4; TRBD1 agrees at 8 bases. The CDR3 is 14 amino acids. Germline trimming cut 4 bases from V and 8 bases from J; bases unmatched to any gene: 6. Germline CDR1 and CDR2: SNHLY and FYNNEI. The CDR3 sequence: CASSVTGGNEKLFF. The CDR3 bases are TGTGCCAGCAGTGTTACAGGGGGTAACGAAAAACTGTTTTTT.

CDR3 sequence reads: CASSLGLAGVAETQYF. As DNA, the CDR3 is TGCGCCAGCAGCTTGGGACTAGCGGGAGTCGCTGAGACCCAGTACTTC. The V and J genes are TRBV5-1 and TRBJ2-5, with TRBD2 matching over 12 bases. This CDR3 has 16 amino acids. V lost 0 bases, J lost 5 bases, and 5 bases stayed unmatched. Germline values: CDR1 SGHRS, CDR2 YFSETQ.